The rows below give T cell receptor beta chains drawn from one sample of a study of identical twins. TCRdb independently ran MiXCR on the 5' RACE reads; one entry per CDR3 protein. The data show hundreds of thousands of distinct CDR3 sequences, around 6% seen once. Sample: naive T cells sorted from blood. The receptors originated from a man between 18 and 35 years old in good health. Each CDR3 is given with its conserved first and last residue. Fields, in order: D gene, clone size, J gene, V gene, CDR3 DNA, CDR3 protein. A D gene is named only where the DNA matches it firmly. The size field is filled for only some rows; it gives once, few, many or a size class.

. | many | TRBJ1-4 | TRBV12-3/TRBV12-4 | TGTGCCAGCAACCTTGGTGAAAAACTGTTTTTT | CASNLGEKLFF
. | many | TRBJ1-1 | TRBV5-1 | TGCGCCAGCAGCTTATCTACACTGAGAATGAACACTGAAGCTTTCTTT | CASSLSTLRMNTEAFF
TRBD1 | many | TRBJ2-2 | TRBV12-3/TRBV12-4 | TGTGCCAGCACCGAGGACAGGGGGCGTCTCGGGGAGCTGTTTTTT | CASTEDRGRLGELFF
. | . | TRBJ2-3 | TRBV4-1 | TGCGCCAGCAGCCAGCAGCAGGAGAACCCATTGGCTTCGCAGTATTTT | CASSQQQENPLASQYF
TRBD2 | . | TRBJ2-3 | TRBV20-1 | TGCAGTGCTAAACCGGGACTAGCGGGAAACACAGATACGCAGTATTTT | CSAKPGLAGNTDTQYF
TRBD2 | many | TRBJ2-1 | TRBV20-1 | TGCAGTGCTAAACCTAGCGGGAGCCCCAATGAGCAGTTCTTC | CSAKPSGSPNEQFF
TRBD1 | few | TRBJ1-1 | TRBV5-1 | TGCGCCAGCCACGAACAGGGGCGGCCTGAAGCTTTCTTT | CASHEQGRPEAFF
. | few | TRBJ2-5 | TRBV29-1 | TGCAGCGTTGCGGGGGTAGTTGTAGAGACCCAGTACTTC | CSVAGVVVETQYF
TRBD2 | many | TRBJ2-1 | TRBV12-3/TRBV12-4 | TGTGCCAGCAGCTATACTAGCGGTGAGCAGTTCTTC | CASSYTSGEQFF
. | many | TRBJ2-5 | TRBV10-3 | TGTGCCATCAGTGAACGGATTCAAGAGACCCAGTACTTC | CAISERIQETQYF
. | many | TRBJ1-5 | TRBV20-1 | TGCAGTGCTAGAGATCCTGGGGTGGGTCAGCCCCAGCATTTT | CSARDPGVGQPQHF
TRBD2 | many | TRBJ2-5 | TRBV29-1 | TGCAGCGTTGCTCCGGGACTAGCGGGAGAGACCCAGTACTTC | CSVAPGLAGETQYF
TRBD1 | . | TRBJ2-1 | TRBV7-9 | TGTGCCAGTGACAGGGGGGGATTCAATGAGCAGTTCTTC | CASDRGGFNEQFF
. | . | TRBJ2-3 | TRBV27 | TGTGCCAGCAGTCCCCTGTTCAACGGCGCAGATACGCAGTATTTT | CASSPLFNGADTQYF
. | few | TRBJ2-1 | TRBV9 | TGTGCCAGCACCCCGGACGTAAGCTCCTACAATGAGCAGTTCTTC | CASTPDVSSYNEQFF
. | few | TRBJ2-7 | TRBV18 | TGTGCCAGCTCACATAACTACGAGCAGTACTTC | CASSHNYEQYF
. | few | TRBJ2-1 | TRBV6-2/TRBV6-3 | TGTGCCAGCAGTGTGGGGACGCACGAGCAGTTCTTC | CASSVGTHEQFF
TRBD2 | many | TRBJ2-3 | TRBV10-3 | TGTGCCATCAGTGGACTAGCGGGAGAATCGGATACGCAGTATTTT | CAISGLAGESDTQYF
TRBD2 | few | TRBJ2-1 | TRBV30 | TGTGCCTGGAGTGGGGGACTAGCGGGAGGTGAGCAGTTCTTC | CAWSGGLAGGEQFF
. | many | TRBJ1-6 | TRBV7-6 | TGTGCCAGCAGCCCCGTGTCCGGACAGTATAATTCACCCCTCCACTTT | CASSPVSGQYNSPLHF
. | many | TRBJ2-2 | TRBV29-1 | TGCAGCGTTGGAGGGCCAACCGGGGAGCTGTTTTTT | CSVGGPTGELFF
. | many | TRBJ2-5 | TRBV7-9 | TGTGCCAGCAGCACAAGGGTGAAGGAGACCCAGTACTTC | CASSTRVKETQYF
. | many | TRBJ1-2 | TRBV7-2 | TGTGCCAGCAGCGGAAGGACACTTTCTAACTATGGCTACACCTTC | CASSGRTLSNYGYTF
TRBD2 | many | TRBJ2-4 | TRBV20-1 | TGCAGTGCTAGAATGGGGGGGGCCAAAAACATTCAGTACTTC | CSARMGGAKNIQYF
. | few | TRBJ2-3 | TRBV7-3 | TGTGCCAGCAGCTTGACCCGGGGCCAGGTGGATACGCAGTATTTT | CASSLTRGQVDTQYF
. | . | TRBJ2-1 | TRBV18 | TGTGCCAGCTCACCATGGGGGACCCCAGTTGGCAATGAGCAGTTCTTC | CASSPWGTPVGNEQFF
. | many | TRBJ1-2 | TRBV12-3/TRBV12-4 | TGTGCCAGCAGTCCCCTTTCGGGGACCTATGGAGGCTACACCTTC | CASSPLSGTYGGYTF
. | few | TRBJ2-7 | TRBV18 | TGTGCCAGCTCACCGTCCGGGACCTCGCCCTACGAGCAGTACTTC | CASSPSGTSPYEQYF
. | once | TRBJ2-2 | TRBV6-5 | TGTGCCAGCAGTTACTTTTACGAGAAGGGCGGGGAGCTGTTTTTT | CASSYFYEKGGELFF
. | many | TRBJ2-3 | TRBV5-6 | TGTGCCAGCAGCTTCTTGCGGGACAGCTACCTTTCTAGCACAGATACGCAGTATTTT | CASSFLRDSYLSSTDTQYF